The 29 T cell receptor beta chains below all came from one sample that was sequenced in a study of T cells after yellow fever vaccination. TCRdb re-called the 5' RACE reads with MiXCR, one entry per CDR3 protein. Here the sample spans 95,000 to 150,000 distinct CDR3 sequences, under 9% being singletons. Here the sequenced sample was CD8+ T cells sorted from PBMCs, taken on the day of the yellow fever booster vaccination. Receptors originate from a man between 18 and 29 years old who received the YFV17D yellow fever vaccine.

The chain recombines TRBV10-3 with TRBJ2-3; D remains unclear. V lost 4 bases, J lost 0 bases, and 11 bases lay in between. The CDR3 is 15 amino acids. The germline V gene has CDR1 ENHRY and CDR2 SYGVKD. CDR3 in amino acids: CAISGMAASTDTQYF. CDR3 coding DNA: TGTGCCATCAGTGGGATGGCGGCTAGCACAGATACGCAGTATTTT.

The chain has TRBV27 and TRBJ1-2; D is undetermined. With 3 bases removed from V and 7 bases from J, the gap between germline ends came to 12 bases. Germline V gene lookup returns CDR1 MNHEY and CDR2 SMNVEV (reference sequence). The CDR3 has 13 amino acids. The CDR3 DNA is TGTGCCAGCAGTTTCGGCCCTTTTTTTGGCTACACCTTC. Translation gives CASSFGPFFGYTF.

There are a few counts of this clonotype. The genes are TRBV15 and TRBJ2-1; D gene uncertain. V was pared by 0 bases and J by 8 bases, with 5 bases between. Germline values: CDR1 LNHNV, CDR2 YYDKDF (reference sequence). The CDR3 sequence is 12 residues long. CDR3: CATSRDEDEQFF. DNA for the CDR3: TGTGCCACCAGCAGAGATGAAGATGAGCAGTTCTTC.

The genes are TRBV27 and TRBJ2-2; D ambiguous. Germline V lookup: CDR1 MNHEY, CDR2 SMNVEV (reference sequence). The CDR3 sequence is 13 residues long. V was clipped by 6 bases and J by 4 bases, with 9 bases between them. CDR3: CASRILATGELFF. The CDR3 coding sequence is TGTGCCAGCAGGATACTTGCCACCGGGGAGCTGTTTTTT.

The genes are TRBV7-2 and TRBJ2-5; TRBD2 matches 7 bases. V was pared by 1 base and J by 3 bases, with 2 bases of the junction left unmatched. The length of the CDR3 is 14 residues. The V gene's germline CDR1 is SGHTA and CDR2 FQGNSA. The CDR3 DNA reads as TGTGCCAGCAGCTTAGAGCGGGGCAAAGAGACCCAGTACTTC. This encodes CASSLERGKETQYF.

This clonotype came up a few times. V is TRBV11-2 and J is TRBJ2-1, with D possibly called TRBD1 or TRBD2 (5 bases each). CDR3 length equals 15 residues. Germline assignment: CDR1 SGHAT and CDR2 FQNNGV. With 5 bases removed from V and 4 bases from J, the gap between germline ends came to 15 bases. As DNA, the CDR3 is TGTGCCAGCAGCGCCGCCGGAGAGGGGTACAATGAGCAGTTCTTC. Translated, it gives CASSAAGEGYNEQFF.

This clonotype was seen a handful of times. This rearrangement joins TRBV6-5 to TRBJ2-3; maybe TRBD2 (7 bases). V shed 7 bases and J shed 4 bases, with 12 bases lying between them. CDR3 length equals 13 residues. The germline CDR1 and CDR2 sequences are MNHEY and SVGAGI. In DNA, the CDR3 is TGTGCCAGCACCTGGGGGGGCGCAGATACGCAGTATTTT. It encodes CASTWGGADTQYF.

This clonotype was picked up a small number of times. J is TRBJ2-2 and V is TRBV12-3 or TRBV12-4; the D is unclear. This CDR3 has 14 amino acids. Trimming took 4 bases from V and 4 from J, leaving 10 bases between them. This CDR3 reads CASSWTTPTGELFF. The CDR3 coding sequence is TGTGCCAGCAGTTGGACCACACCCACCGGGGAGCTGTTTTTT.

This clonotype was observed at least ten times. This rearrangement joins TRBV25-1 to TRBJ2-5; D remains unclear. V was clipped by 2 bases and J by 2 bases, with 9 bases between them. In germline, CDR1 is MGHDK, CDR2 SYGVNS. The CDR3 spans 14 residues. CDR3 sequence: CASSERVRQETQYF. The CDR3 bases are TGTGCCAGCAGTGAACGGGTCAGACAAGAGACCCAGTACTTC.

This clonotype showed up just a few times. The V gene is TRBV2, the J gene TRBJ2-1, with D unclear. Per germline, CDR1 SNHLY and CDR2 FYNNEI. The length of the CDR3 is 13 residues. V was trimmed by 4 bases and J by 5 bases, leaving 9 bases between them. The CDR3 loop reads CASSVGEDNEQFF. CDR3 in DNA: TGTGCCAGCAGTGTTGGAGAGGACAATGAGCAGTTCTTC.

The genes are TRBV29-1 and TRBJ1-3, with 8 bases aligning to TRBD1. Trimming took 1 base from V and 0 from J; bases not matched to a gene: 5. CDR3 size: 16 residues. Germline V lookup: CDR1 SQVTM, CDR2 ANQGSEA. The CDR3 reads CSVEAGTGYSGNTIYF. CDR3 DNA sequence: TGCAGCGTTGAAGCCGGGACAGGCTACTCTGGAAACACCATATATTTT.

This clonotype showed up many times. This chain uses TRBV4-3 with TRBJ2-1; 8 nucleotides match TRBD1. Losses at the gene ends were 4 bases for V and 9 bases for J; bases not matched to a gene: 5. This CDR3 contains 13 residues. Germline assignment: CDR1 LGHNA and CDR2 YSLEER. CDR3 coding DNA: TGCGCCAGCAGCCCGGCAGGGGGCTTTGAGCAGTTCTTC. Residues: CASSPAGGFEQFF.

This clonotype was detected ten times or more. This chain links TRBV6-5 with TRBJ2-7; 9 positions match TRBD1. CDR3 length: 15 residues. Looked up from germline, CDR1 is MNHEY and CDR2 is SVGAGI. The V gene end was trimmed by 6 bases and the J gene end by 2 bases; junction bases not matched to a gene: 8. CDR3 sequence: CASRTGTGSPYEQYF. The CDR3 DNA reads TGTGCCAGCAGAACCGGGACAGGGAGTCCCTACGAGCAGTACTTC.

This clonotype was counted only a few times. The chain is built from TRBV6-5 and TRBJ2-5; unclear D gene. Germline CDR1 and CDR2: MNHEY and SVGAGI. This CDR3 comprises 14 residues. Trimming pared 2 bases from V and 4 bases from J, leaving 11 bases between. CDR3 loop: CASSYVSNIETQYF. The CDR3 DNA reads TGTGCCAGCAGTTACGTTTCTAACATAGAGACCCAGTACTTC.

This clonotype has more than one count but fewer than ten. The rearrangement links TRBV3-1 to TRBJ2-3; TRBD2 matches 9 bases. CDR1 and CDR2 from the germline V gene are LGHDT and YNNKEL (reference sequence). The CDR3 loop spans 16 amino acids. Losses at the gene ends were 1 base for V and 4 bases for J; bases not matched to a gene: 6. This chain's CDR3 is CASSQGRGGAPDTQYF. For the CDR3, the DNA is TGTGCCAGCAGCCAAGGGCGCGGGGGGGCTCCAGATACGCAGTATTTT.

This sequence joins TRBV4-1 and TRBJ1-5; D perhaps matches TRBD1 (5 bases). CDR1 and CDR2 from the germline V gene are MGHRA and YSYEKL. V was trimmed by 6 bases and J by 3 bases, leaving 15 bases between them. This CDR3 has 15 amino acids. CDR3 nucleotide sequence: TGCGCCAGCAGGAGTACCGGGACTTCCAATCAGCCCCAGCATTTT. It encodes CASRSTGTSNQPQHF.

The chain is built from TRBV4-3 and TRBJ1-1, with a tentative D call TRBD1 (6 bases). Trimming cost V 4 bases and J 4 bases, with 16 bases left between them. Germline lookup yields CDR1 LGHNA and CDR2 YSLEER. CDR3 length: 15 amino acids. The CDR3 region is CASSPCDRLCTEAFF. The CDR3 DNA follows: TGCGCCAGCAGCCCCTGCGACAGGCTGTGCACTGAAGCTTTCTTT.

V gene TRBV6-2 or TRBV6-3 combines with J gene TRBJ1-5; D perhaps matches TRBD1 (6 bases). Looked up from germline, CDR1 is MNHEY and CDR2 is SVGEGT. V lost 2 bases to trimming and J lost 9 bases, with 23 bases between them. This CDR3 is 17 amino acids long. The CDR3 DNA follows: TGTGCCAGCAGTTACAACCCCCCCCAGGGGTCTTTGTGGCCCCAGCATTTT. This gives the protein CASSYNPPQGSLWPQHF.

This clonotype was detected only a few times. This rearrangement joins TRBV11-2 to TRBJ2-7, with a possible D match to TRBD2 (5 bases). Per germline, CDR1 SGHAT and CDR2 FQNNGV. Trimming removed 7 bases from V and 3 bases from J, with 10 bases in between. The CDR3 runs 12 residues. The CDR3 loop reads CASTSGNYEQYF. CDR3 DNA: TGTGCCAGCACCTCGGGAAACTACGAGCAGTACTTC.

This clonotype came up a few times. The CDR3 nucleotides read TGTGCCAGCAGCGTACAAGATACGCAGTATTTT. It encodes CASSVQDTQYF. V usage is TRBV13 and J usage is TRBJ2-3; D remains unclear. V shed 5 bases and J shed 5 bases, with 5 bases lying between them. The CDR3 contains 11 residues. Germline assignment: CDR1 PRHDT and CDR2 FYEKMQ (reference sequence). Complete variable domain (other parts from reference TRBV13 and TRBJ2-3): AAGVIQSPRHLIKEKRETATLKCYPIPRHDTVYWYQQGPGQDPQFLISFYEKMQSDKGSIPDRFSAQQFSDYHSELNMSSLELGDSALYFCASSVQDTQYFGPGTRLTVL.

Ten or more counts support this clonotype. This sequence joins TRBV7-9 and TRBJ1-1, with D uncertain. CDR3 length: 13 residues. The germline V gene encodes CDR1 SEHNR and CDR2 FQNEAQ (reference sequence). The V and J ends lost 10 bases and 1 base respectively, with 13 bases between them. CDR3 in DNA: TGTGCCACTGGGCAGGCAACGAACACTGAAGCTTTCTTT. It codes for CATGQATNTEAFF.

This clonotype occurred a few times. The DNA for the CDR3 is TGCAGTGCTAGAGAGGTGCAGGGACCAAGCAGAGAGACCCAGTACTTC. It specifies CSAREVQGPSRETQYF. This sequence joins TRBV20-1 and TRBJ2-5; the D gene could be TRBD1 or TRBD2 (5 bases each). The CDR3 totals 16 residues. Between the trimmed V and J ends, which lost 0 bases and 4 bases, there was a span of 18 bases. The V gene's germline CDR1 is DFQATT and CDR2 SNEGSKA (reference sequence).

CDR3 DNA sequence: TGCGCCAGCAGCCGACTTATCTGGGAGACCCAGTACTTC. Encoded protein: CASSRLIWETQYF. The genes are TRBV4-1 and TRBJ2-5; D not certain. In germline, CDR1 is MGHRA, CDR2 YSYEKL. V was cut by 4 bases and J by 5 bases, with 11 bases left in between. CDR3 length equals 13 residues.

At least ten counts were recorded for this clonotype. CDR3 protein: CASSQVVRGSAALSYTF. Written as DNA, the CDR3 is TGTGCCAGCAGCCAAGTCGTAAGAGGGTCTGCCGCCTTAAGCTACACCTTC. The chain carries TRBV3-1 and TRBJ1-2, with unresolved D. Germline CDR1 LGHDT, CDR2 YNNKEL (reference sequence). The CDR3 covers 17 residues. V gave up 1 base and J gave up 9 bases, with 24 bases separating them.

This clonotype was observed at least ten times. V and J are TRBV4-1 and TRBJ2-3, with TRBD2 as a possible D gene (6 bases). The germline gives CDR1 MGHRA, CDR2 YSYEKL. There are 12 residues in the CDR3. V was cut by 4 bases and J by 9 bases, with 11 bases left in between. The CDR3 loop is CASSPGRDTQYF. The CDR3 DNA follows: TGCGCCAGCAGCCCCGGGAGAGACACGCAGTATTTT.

This clonotype was counted between two and nine times. The chain employs TRBV5-1 and TRBJ2-3; D not resolved. Trimming took off 1 base at V and 0 bases at J, with 12 bases between the two ends. The V gene's germline CDR1 is SGHRS and CDR2 YFSETQ. This CDR3 region has 16 residues. The CDR3 protein is CASSLYRQTSTDTQYF. In nucleotides, the CDR3 is TGCGCCAGCAGCTTGTATCGGCAGACTAGCACAGATACGCAGTATTTT. The full variable domain, completed using reference TRBV5-1 and TRBJ2-3, is KAGVTQTPRYLIKTRGQQVTLSCSPISGHRSVSWYQQTPGQGLQFLFEYFSETQRNKGNFPGRFSGRQFSNSRSEMNVSTLELGDSALYLCASSLYRQTSTDTQYFGPGTRLTVL.

This clonotype was seen once. The V and J genes are TRBV9 and TRBJ2-1; D is uncertain. From germline, CDR1 is SGDLS and CDR2 YYNGEE. This CDR3 has 16 amino acids. Trimming took 0 bases from V and 6 from J, leaving 16 bases between them. DNA for the CDR3: TGTGCCAGCAGCGTAGGAGGTGGAAAGGATCTCAATGAGCAGTTCTTC. Residues: CASSVGGGKDLNEQFF.

This chain uses TRBV21-1 with TRBJ2-1; TRBD1 was called by the table and not checked on the DNA. TRBV21-1 is classified as a pseudogene. This CDR3 contains 15 residues. In DNA, the CDR3 is TGTGCCAGCAGCAAAGCGGGGGGGCCTGACAGCGAGCAGTTCTTC. Amino acid sequence: CASSKAGGPDSEQFF.

This clonotype was seen ten or more times. This chain connects TRBV4-1 to TRBJ2-5; the D call may be TRBD1 or TRBD2 (6 bases each). The CDR3 covers 13 residues. V was pared by 4 bases and J by 5 bases, with 11 bases between. The germline V gene encodes CDR1 MGHRA and CDR2 YSYEKL. DNA for the CDR3: TGCGCCAGCAGCCCCAGGGGAGGCGAGACCCAGTACTTC. Translating gives CASSPRGGETQYF.